This section outlines one T cell receptor beta chain sequence together with its context. Its antigen is still unknown. The sample holds no much larger clone one base away, and base qualities are not on file. In the prospective study, participants were about 18 to 95 years old, resided in fewer than 25 geographic areas of the United States, and were enrolled through a virtual design. In the prospective study, cohorts were assigned on the basis of participant-reported clinical history obtained from a screening survey and a study questionnaire. In the prospective study, mobile phlebotomists collected whole blood, serum and a nasopharyngeal or oropharyngeal swab from each participant. Additional blood draws and questionnaires over an approximately 2-month period could optionally be provided by prospective study participants. Before DNA extraction, blood samples from the prospective study were shipped at room temperature or frozen.

The source of the sample is a study of blood T cell repertoires in COVID-19 (dated by TCRdb to the early 2020s). Looking at the study overall: The collaborator samples originated in the United States, Italy and Spain and spanned the acute and convalescent phases of COVID-19. The sample metadata nearly always contained a de-identified subject ID, COVID-19 status, age in years and sex. The prospective study material was composed of cDNA or gDNA derived from T cells, B-cell-depleted T cells, or PBMCs. The repertoires were released in a freely available public database intended as a resource for research on the immune response to SARS-CoV-2. Deeply sampled blood TCRbeta repertoires from subjects exposed to, actively infected with, or recovered from COVID-19 were included in the dataset. Where HLA class I and class II types were available, the types were taken from metadata supplied by the sample provider, not from assay-based typing. Samples came from the ongoing ImmuneRACE study (first 160 participants) plus 1,254 subjects from 6 global collaborators. General findings and caveats noted by the study authors: Clinical and demographic metadata were provided uncurated, with the amount varying by source and participant.

TCRbeta CDR3 regions were amplified from genomic DNA using the immunoSEQ Assay, a bias-controlled multiplex PCR. In the authors' own workflow: Nucleated cell counts per sample were estimated from amplification of reference gene primers within the assay. To quantify the absolute abundance of each unique TCRbeta CDR3 rearrangement, sequence reads were collapsed and filtered. Productive Simpson clonality was computed per sample as the square root of Simpson's diversity index over productive rearrangements. TCRdb re-hosts the immuneACCESS table, in-frame sequences only. Its copies lack some clones; in the studies checked, an unresolved V gene accounts for under half of them, and the cause for the rest is not known. V, J and clone size are those of that table, while D and trimming were read from the DNA. Here the sample has hundreds of thousands of clones; approximately 90% occur a single time. The ten top clones hold roughly 1.2% of the sample.

Trimming costs V 7 bases and J 7 bases, and their ends lie 9 bases apart. Measured from the cysteine to the phenylalanine, the CDR3 is 12 residues long. Only CDR3 DNA remains: 36 bases, in frame from the first base. The germline V gene provides CDR1 KGHDR and CDR2 SFDVKD. The rearranged segments are TRBV24-1 and TRBJ2-2; the D gene is unclear. The sample comprised PBMCs or T cells enriched from blood (not recorded which). The source of this sequence is a woman between 40 and 55 years old with acute COVID-19. The nucleotides are TGTGCCACCAGGCAGCCTAGCGGGGAGCTGTTTTTT. Its protein is CATRQPSGELFF.